Following are 21 T cell receptor beta chains from one sample sequenced in a study of OX40 agonist ivuxolimab in advanced cancers. The library was prepared using the immunoSEQ multiplex PCR assay. TCRdb carries this immuneACCESS record with in-frame sequences only. Its versions omit some clonotypes, under half of them owing to an unresolved V gene in the studies checked, with the rest unexplained. For this sample there are about 54,000 clones; around four fifths appear just once. The ten largest clones take up around 0.8% of the sample. Sequences were derived from CD4+ or CD8+ T cells sorted from blood, sampled in a trial of the OX40 agonist ivuxolimab. The receptors derive from an adult with an advanced solid tumor such as melanoma, head and neck, liver or kidney cancer.

Here the CDR3 reads CASTREHRLTDTQYF. Written as DNA, the CDR3 is TGTGCCAGCACGAGGGAGCATCGGCTGACAGATACGCAGTATTTT. V and J are TRBV6-1 and TRBJ2-3, with D perhaps TRBD2 (5 bases). This CDR3 has 15 residues. V lost 7 bases, J lost 3 bases, and 17 bases lay in between. Looked up from germline, CDR1 is MNHNS and CDR2 is SASEGT.

V usage is TRBV11-3 and J usage is TRBJ2-3, with 7 bases aligning to TRBD1. The CDR3 covers 14 residues. Germline lookup yields CDR1 SGHNT and CDR2 YENEEA. Trimming at V came to 4 bases and at J to 4 bases, leaving 5 bases not matched to a gene. The CDR3 here is CASSSRQGADTQYF. The CDR3 nucleotides are TGTGCCAGCAGCTCAAGACAGGGAGCAGATACGCAGTATTTT.

This chain links TRBV5-1 with TRBJ1-3; D gene ambiguous. Germline CDR1 SGHRS, CDR2 YFSETQ. The CDR3 sequence is 15 residues long. V lost 1 base and J lost 0, with 8 bases in between. CDR3 region: CASSLTWNSGNTIYF. DNA of the CDR3: TGCGCCAGCAGCTTGACCTGGAACTCTGGAAACACCATATATTTT.

The chain has TRBV19 and TRBJ2-1, with 10 positions matching TRBD1. The CDR3 runs 17 residues. J gave up 10 bases and V 5 bases, and 17 bases lay outside the gene matches. Germline loops: CDR1 LNHDA, CDR2 SQIVND (reference sequence). The CDR3 DNA reads TGTGCCAGTAGTTTGGGACAGGGGACGGAGAGAAAAGTGGAGCAGTTCTTC. It translates to CASSLGQGTERKVEQFF.

The J gene is TRBJ2-5, the V gene TRBV29-1, with 7 bases that match TRBD1. Germline values: CDR1 SQVTM, CDR2 ANQGSEA. The CDR3 consists of 13 residues. V lost 7 bases to trimming and J lost 5 bases; unmatched junction nucleotides: 10. The CDR3 DNA follows: TGCAGCGGAGGGGGCCTTAGCCGTGAGACCCAGTACTTC. This encodes CSGGGLSRETQYF.

The V call is TRBV7-8, the J call TRBJ2-3; TRBD1 might be the D (6 bases). The V gene's germline CDR1 is SGHVS and CDR2 FQNEAQ. The CDR3 is 14 amino acids. V was clipped by 2 bases and J by 1 base, with 7 bases between them. As DNA, the CDR3 is TGTGCCAGCAGCTTAACAGGGCGCACAGATACGCAGTATTTT. It yields the protein CASSLTGRTDTQYF.

The chain has TRBV5-4 and TRBJ2-1; 14 bases map to TRBD2. The trim removed 4 bases at V and 9 bases at J, leaving 15 bases unmatched. The CDR3 is 18 amino acids. Germline-derived CDR1 and CDR2 are SGHNT and YYREEE (reference sequence). The CDR3: CASSPQQGLAGALREQFF. The CDR3 coding sequence is TGTGCCAGCAGCCCTCAACAGGGACTAGCGGGGGCCCTGCGTGAGCAGTTCTTC.

The chain joins TRBV23-1 to TRBJ2-7; no reliable D call. TRBV23-1 is an open reading frame, and its role is uncertain. The germline V and J ends were trimmed by 4 bases and 3 bases, with 7 bases remaining between them. The CDR3 runs to 12 residues. This CDR3 reads CASSPDIYEQYF. Written as DNA, the CDR3 is TGCGCCAGCAGTCCCGATATCTACGAGCAGTACTTC.

The chain links TRBV7-2 to TRBJ2-5, with D maybe TRBD2 (5 bases). There are 17 residues in the CDR3. Germline CDR1 and CDR2: SGHTA and FQGNSA. The V and J ends lost 1 base and 5 bases respectively, with 20 bases between them. The CDR3: CASSLEPRDRRVETQYF. DNA of the CDR3: TGTGCCAGCAGCTTAGAGCCCCGGGATCGAAGGGTCGAGACCCAGTACTTC.

This clone was observed a handful of times. V usage is TRBV5-6 and J usage is TRBJ2-3; 9 positions match TRBD1. V lost 1 base to trimming and J lost 3 bases; unmatched junction nucleotides: 6. CDR3 length: 16 residues. CDR1 and CDR2 from the germline V gene are SGHDT and YYEEEE. This CDR3 is CASSLLRDRVTDTQYF. The DNA of the CDR3 is TGTGCCAGCAGCTTGCTCCGGGACAGGGTGACAGATACGCAGTATTTT. The variable domain in full, with the rest retrieved from reference TRBV5-6 and TRBJ2-3, is DAGVTQSPTHLIKTRGQQVTLRCSPKSGHDTVSWYQQALGQGPQFIFQYYEEEERQRGNFPDRFSGHQFPNYSSELNVNALLLGDSALYLCASSLLRDRVTDTQYFGPGTRLTVL.

The chain has TRBV5-4 and TRBJ2-3; no clear D gene. This CDR3 spans 11 amino acids. Between the trimmed V and J ends, which lost 0 bases and 6 bases, there was a span of 2 bases. Germline values: CDR1 SGHNT, CDR2 YYREEE (reference sequence). This CDR3 reads CASSLEDTQYF. CDR3 nucleotides: TGTGCCAGCAGCTTGGAGGATACGCAGTATTTT.

The chain uses TRBV5-8 and TRBJ2-7, with 8 bases fitting TRBD2. CDR1 and CDR2 (germline): SGHTS, YDEGEE. Germline trimming cut 5 bases from V and 4 bases from J; bases unmatched to any gene: 11. CDR3 length equals 15 residues. The CDR3 protein is CASRNLGTRFYEQYF. CDR3 DNA sequence: TGTGCCAGCAGAAACCTCGGGACTAGGTTTTACGAGCAGTACTTC.

The chain combines TRBV11-3 with TRBJ2-3; 9 bases map to TRBD1. The CDR3 sequence is 15 residues long. The V gene end was trimmed by 5 bases and the J gene end by 2 bases; junction bases not matched to a gene: 5. Germline V gene lookup returns CDR1 SGHNT and CDR2 YENEEA. This chain's CDR3 is CASSTGQGYTDTQYF. In DNA, the CDR3 is TGTGCCAGCAGCACGGGACAGGGCTACACAGATACGCAGTATTTT.

V and J are TRBV7-8 and TRBJ1-3; tentative D call: TRBD1 (6 bases). The length of the CDR3 is 16 residues. CDR1 is SGHVS, CDR2 FQNEAQ, per germline. Between the trimmed V and J ends, which lost 1 base and 2 bases, there was a span of 12 bases. The DNA for the CDR3 is TGTGCCAGCAGCTTAGTGGGGGGGGCCCCTGGAAACACCATATATTTT. This encodes CASSLVGGAPGNTIYF. The full variable domain, its missing parts supplied by reference TRBV7-8 and TRBJ1-3, is GAGVSQSPRYKVAKRGQDVALRCDPISGHVSLFWYQQALGQGPEFLTYFQNEAQLDKSGLPSDRFFAERPEGSVSTLKIQRTQQEDSAVYLCASSLVGGAPGNTIYFGEGSWLTVV.

A few counts support this clone. V and J are TRBV10-3 and TRBJ2-5; a weak D match, TRBD2 (5 bases). Trimming took off 8 bases at V and 2 bases at J, with 12 bases between the two ends. Germline assignment: CDR1 ENHRY and CDR2 SYGVKD. This CDR3 contains 13 residues. CDR3: CAIGIGRQETQYF. CDR3 nucleotides: TGTGCCATCGGAATTGGGAGACAAGAGACCCAGTACTTC.

This chain uses TRBV10-1 with TRBJ2-3; D is perhaps TRBD2 (5 bases). V was pared by 8 bases and J by 9 bases, with 18 bases between. The CDR3 is made up of 13 amino acids. Germline values: CDR1 WNHNN, CDR2 SYGVQD (reference sequence). CDR3: CASSRNAGGTQYF. The CDR3 DNA is TGCGCCAGCTCACGAAACGCCGGCGGGACGCAGTATTTT.

The V and J genes are TRBV5-1 and TRBJ1-1; D gene unclear. The CDR3 runs 16 residues. Trimming took off 2 bases at V and 0 bases at J, with 14 bases between the two ends. CDR1 is SGHRS and CDR2 is YFSETQ in the germline V gene. CDR3 loop: CASSFRPDAVNTEAFF. CDR3 nucleotides: TGCGCCAGCAGCTTTCGACCCGACGCGGTGAACACTGAAGCTTTCTTT.

J is TRBJ2-7 and V is TRBV7-8; 8 nucleotides line up with TRBD2. There are 15 residues in the CDR3. Trimming at V came to 5 bases and at J to 0 bases, leaving 6 bases not matched to a gene. Germline V gives CDR1 SGHVS, CDR2 FQNEAQ. The CDR3 sequence: CASSRREGHSYEQYF. Here the CDR3 DNA reads TGTGCCAGCAGCCGCCGGGAGGGCCACTCCTACGAGCAGTACTTC.

There are a few counts of this clone. V and J are TRBV11-3 and TRBJ2-7; 7 nucleotides agree with TRBD2. There are 13 residues in the CDR3. Germline V gene sequence: CDR1 SGHNT, CDR2 YENEEA. The V segment lost 5 bases and the J segment 1 base; nucleotides outside the gene matches: 2. DNA for the CDR3: TGTGCCAGCAGCGGGGGGGGTTCCTACGAGCAGTACTTC. Protein product: CASSGGGSYEQYF.

The chain couples TRBV11-3 to TRBJ2-3; no clear D gene. The CDR3 totals 13 residues. Trimming cost V 6 bases and J 2 bases, with 9 bases left between them. From germline, CDR1 is SGHNT and CDR2 YENEEA. The CDR3 sequence: CASSSGVTDTQYF. Written as DNA, the CDR3 is TGTGCCAGCAGTAGTGGGGTCACAGATACGCAGTATTTT.

V usage is TRBV13 and J usage is TRBJ2-7; 9 bases match TRBD1. The J segment lost 3 bases and the V segment lost 4 bases, leaving 10 bases of the junction unmatched. CDR3 length equals 16 residues. Looked up from germline, CDR1 is PRHDT and CDR2 is FYEKMQ (reference sequence). The DNA for the CDR3 is TGTGCCAGCAGCTCTCCTCGGGGACAGGGTGTCTACGAGCAGTACTTC. It translates to CASSSPRGQGVYEQYF. Based on the CDR3 plus reference TRBV13 and TRBJ2-7, the full variable domain is AAGVIQSPRHLIKEKRETATLKCYPIPRHDTVYWYQQGPGQDPQFLISFYEKMQSDKGSIPDRFSAQQFSDYHSELNMSSLELGDSALYFCASSSPRGQGVYEQYFGPGTRLTVT.